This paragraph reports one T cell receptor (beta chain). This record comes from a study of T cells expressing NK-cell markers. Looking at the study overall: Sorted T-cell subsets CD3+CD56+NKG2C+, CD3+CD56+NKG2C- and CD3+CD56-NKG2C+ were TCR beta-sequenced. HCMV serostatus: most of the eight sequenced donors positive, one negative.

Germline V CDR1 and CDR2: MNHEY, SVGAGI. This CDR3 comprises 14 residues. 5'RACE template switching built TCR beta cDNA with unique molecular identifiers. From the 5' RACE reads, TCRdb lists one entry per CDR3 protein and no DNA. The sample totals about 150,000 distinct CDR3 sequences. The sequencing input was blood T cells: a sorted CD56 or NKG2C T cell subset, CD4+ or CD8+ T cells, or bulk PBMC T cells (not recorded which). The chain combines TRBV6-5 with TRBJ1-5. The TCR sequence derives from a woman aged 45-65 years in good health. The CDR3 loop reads CASSYFNAGQPQHF.